The 16 T cell receptor beta chains below come from one sample, sequenced in a study of cytomegalovirus exposure and HLA in healthy donors. The data were produced by immunoSEQ multiplex PCR, yet TCRdb's version contains in-frame clones alone and is incomplete. The sample includes fewer than 350,000 clones, roughly 90% seen only once; the top ten take approximately 0.9%. Specimen: PBMCs. The receptors were gathered from a woman between 18 and 30 years old in good health and CMV-seronegative.

V gene TRBV30 combines with J gene TRBJ2-1; 10 nucleotides match TRBD2. Losses at the gene ends were 4 bases for V and 6 bases for J; bases not matched to a gene: 12. The CDR3 has 16 residues. CDR1 and CDR2 (germline): GTSNPN, SVGIG (reference sequence). The CDR3 DNA follows: TGTGCCTGGATCGATAGCGGGAGGAGGATAGGCAATGAGCAGTTCTTC. Its protein is CAWIDSGRRIGNEQFF.

The chain recombines TRBV7-9 with TRBJ2-7; D is uncertain. The CDR3 length is 17 residues. Trimming shortened V by 1 base and J by 0 bases, and 16 bases separated the two germline ends. Looked up from germline, CDR1 is SEHNR and CDR2 is FQNEAQ (reference sequence). CDR3 DNA sequence: TGTGCCAGCAGCTTAGGGGCAATGGTGCGAAGCTCCTACGAGCAGTACTTC. This sequence encodes CASSLGAMVRSSYEQYF. Combining the CDR3 with reference TRBV7-9 and TRBJ2-7 gives the whole variable domain DTGVSQNPRHKITKRGQNVTFRCDPISEHNRLYWYRQTLGQGPEFLTYFQNEAQLEKSRLLSDRFSAERPKGSFSTLEIQRTEQGDSAMYLCASSLGAMVRSSYEQYFGPGTRLTVT.

The chain joins TRBV4-3 to TRBJ2-7, with 10 nucleotides matching TRBD2. With V trimmed by 0 bases and J by 6 bases, 8 bases remained unmatched. The length of the CDR3 is 16 residues. Germline loops: CDR1 LGHNA, CDR2 YSLEER. The CDR3 spells CASSQDSTSGTLEQYF. CDR3 nucleotide sequence: TGCGCCAGCAGCCAAGATAGTACTAGCGGGACGCTCGAGCAGTACTTC.

This chain joins TRBV6-6 and TRBJ2-7; 7 nucleotides line up with TRBD1. Germline CDR1 reads MNHNY; CDR2 reads SVGAGI (reference sequence). Losses at the gene ends were 7 bases for V and 4 bases for J; bases not matched to a gene: 4. The length of the CDR3 is 12 residues. CDR3 in DNA: TGTGCCAGCACCGACAGGGAGTACGAGCAGTACTTC. Protein: CASTDREYEQYF.

The rearrangement joins TRBV2 to TRBJ2-1, with D perhaps matching TRBD1 (5 bases). V was trimmed by 3 bases and J by 7 bases, leaving 7 bases between them. The CDR3 loop spans 12 amino acids. CDR1 SNHLY and CDR2 FYNNEI come from the germline V gene. The CDR3 DNA sequence: TGTGCCAGCAGTGACAGGGTTAATGAGCAGTTCTTC. Its protein is CASSDRVNEQFF.

The chain is built from TRBV10-3 and TRBJ1-2; D unresolved. The germline CDR1 and CDR2 sequences are ENHRY and SYGVKD. The CDR3 sequence is 13 residues long. With 11 bases removed from V and 4 bases from J, the gap between germline ends came to 17 bases. CDR3: CASTPSRTYGYTF. As DNA, the CDR3 is TGTGCCTCTACTCCCTCTCGTACCTATGGCTACACCTTC.

The rearrangement links TRBV5-1 to TRBJ1-4; 8 positions agree with TRBD1. The CDR3 runs to 17 residues. V shed 8 bases, J shed 0 bases, and the junction held 12 bases outside the gene matches. Per germline, CDR1 SGHRS and CDR2 YFSETQ. CDR3 residues: CASSPHRGYSTNEKLFF. Here the CDR3 DNA reads TGCGCCAGTAGCCCGCACAGGGGGTACTCAACTAATGAAAAACTGTTTTTT.

The chain has TRBV7-3 and TRBJ1-4; 7 bases fit TRBD1. This CDR3 comprises 13 residues. The trim removed 5 bases at V and 7 bases at J, leaving 4 bases unmatched. Germline V gene sequence: CDR1 SGHTA, CDR2 FQGTGA. The CDR3 loop reads CASSKDRSEKLFF. The CDR3 bases are TGTGCCAGCAGCAAGGACAGGTCTGAAAAACTGTTTTTT. The full variable domain, in which reference TRBV7-3 and TRBJ1-4 provide the parts outside the CDR3, is GAGVSQTPSNKVTEKGKYVELRCDPISGHTALYWYRQSLGQGPEFLIYFQGTGAADDSGLPNDRFFAVRPEGSVSTLKIQRTERGDSAVYLCASSKDRSEKLFFGSGTQLSVL.

V usage is TRBV6-5 and J usage is TRBJ2-1; TRBD2 aligns across 8 bases. The CDR3 spans 14 residues. CDR1 and CDR2 from the germline V gene are MNHEY and SVGAGI. V was pared by 7 bases and J by 7 bases, with 9 bases of the junction left unmatched. The CDR3 spells CASTRRSGSNEQFF. The CDR3 DNA reads TGTGCCAGCACCCGGAGAAGCGGGAGTAATGAGCAGTTCTTC.

The chain links TRBV9 to TRBJ2-5; 9 bases agree with TRBD2. The V and J ends lost 4 bases and 4 bases, in that order; junction bases with no gene match: 8. The CDR3 has 15 amino acids. CDR1 and CDR2 (germline): SGDLS, YYNGEE. The chain's CDR3 is CASSPRSGSLETQYF. Here the CDR3 DNA reads TGTGCCAGCAGCCCCCGTAGCGGGAGCCTAGAGACCCAGTACTTC. Using reference TRBV9 and TRBJ2-5 for the parts outside the CDR3, the full variable domain is DSGVTQTPKHLITATGQRVTLRCSPRSGDLSVYWYQQSLDQGLQFLIQYYNGEERAKGNILERFSAQQFPDLHSELNLSSLELGDSALYFCASSPRSGSLETQYFGPGTRLLVL.

The chain's CDR3 is CASSQGGVYNEQFF. The CDR3, as DNA: TGCGCCAGCAGCCAAGGGGGGGTATACAATGAGCAGTTCTTC. This chain joins TRBV4-3 and TRBJ2-1; possible D gene TRBD2, 6 bases. Germline CDR1 LGHNA, CDR2 YSLEER. The V gene lost 1 base and the J gene lost 4 bases, with 8 bases spanning the gap. CDR3 length: 14 amino acids.

This chain joins TRBV4-1 and TRBJ2-7, with TRBD2 matching 12 bases. Unmatched junction bases numbered 5, after V lost 3 bases and J lost 5 bases. The germline gives CDR1 MGHRA, CDR2 YSYEKL. The CDR3 runs to 15 residues. This chain's CDR3 is CASSHPTSGSDEQYF. In nucleotides, the CDR3 is TGCGCCAGCAGCCATCCGACTAGCGGGAGCGACGAGCAGTACTTC.

The chain employs TRBV6-1 and TRBJ2-7; no definite D call. CDR3 length equals 13 residues. CDR1 is MNHNS, CDR2 SASEGT, per germline. V lost 2 bases to trimming and J lost 3 bases, with 8 bases between them. The CDR3 DNA reads TGTGCCAGCAGTGAACAAACCGGCTACGAGCAGTACTTC. It yields the protein CASSEQTGYEQYF.

This clone was observed a few times. The chain employs TRBV28 and TRBJ1-2; D not resolved. V lost 6 bases, J lost 3 bases, and 14 bases lay in between. Germline-derived CDR1 and CDR2 are MDHEN and SYDVKM. This CDR3 has 14 residues. This chain's CDR3 is CASRKDKGDYGYTF. Written as DNA, the CDR3 is TGTGCCAGCAGGAAAGATAAGGGAGACTATGGCTACACCTTC.

This clone was observed a few times. V and J are TRBV4-2 and TRBJ2-6, with D possibly TRBD2 on 5 matching bases. The CDR3 is made up of 16 amino acids. Germline V gene sequence: CDR1 LGHNA, CDR2 YNFKEQ. Trimming shortened V by 0 bases and J by 0 bases, and 6 bases separated the two germline ends. As DNA, the CDR3 is TGTGCCAGCAGCCAAGATGGGAGCTCTGGGGCCAACGTCCTGACTTTC. Encoded protein: CASSQDGSSGANVLTF.

This chain links TRBV6-5 with TRBJ2-1, with 7 bases identical to TRBD1. V lost 8 bases and J lost 0; bases outside the gene matches: 7. The CDR3 runs 15 residues. Looked up from germline, CDR1 is MNHEY and CDR2 is SVGAGI. Here the CDR3 DNA reads TGTGCCAGCCGGTCGGGACAGACCTCCTACAATGAGCAGTTCTTC. Translating it yields CASRSGQTSYNEQFF.